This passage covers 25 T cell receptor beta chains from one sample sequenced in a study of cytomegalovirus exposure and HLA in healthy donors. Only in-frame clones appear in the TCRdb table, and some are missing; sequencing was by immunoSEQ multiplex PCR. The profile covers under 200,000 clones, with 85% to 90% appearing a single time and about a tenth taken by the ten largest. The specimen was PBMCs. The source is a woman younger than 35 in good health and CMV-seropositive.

CDR3 in DNA: TGTGCCAGCACCCAGACAGGGCATCTTCCTAAAGACTATGGCTACACCTTC. It translates to CASTQTGHLPKDYGYTF. The chain is built from TRBV19 and TRBJ1-2; 7 bases map to TRBD1. The CDR3 length is 17 residues. Germline assignment: CDR1 LNHDA and CDR2 SQIVND (reference sequence). V gave up 9 bases and J gave up 3 bases; unmatched junction bases: 19.

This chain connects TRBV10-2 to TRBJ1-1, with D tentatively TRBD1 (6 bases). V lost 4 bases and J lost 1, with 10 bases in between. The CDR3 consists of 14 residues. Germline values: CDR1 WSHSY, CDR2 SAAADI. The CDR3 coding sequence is TGCGCCAGCAGTGCTCAGGACAGGAACACTGAAGCTTTCTTT. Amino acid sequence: CASSAQDRNTEAFF.

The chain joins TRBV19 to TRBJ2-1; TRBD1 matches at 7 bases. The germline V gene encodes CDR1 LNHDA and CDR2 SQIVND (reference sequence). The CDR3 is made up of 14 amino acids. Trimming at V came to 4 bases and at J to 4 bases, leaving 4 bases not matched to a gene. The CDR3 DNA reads TGTGCCAGTAGTACCGCGACAGGGTACAATGAGCAGTTCTTC. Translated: CASSTATGYNEQFF.

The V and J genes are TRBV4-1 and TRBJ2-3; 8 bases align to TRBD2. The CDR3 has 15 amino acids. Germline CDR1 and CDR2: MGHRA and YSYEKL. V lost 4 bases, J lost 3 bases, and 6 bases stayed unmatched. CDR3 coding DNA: TGCGCCAGCAGCCCTCGGGAGGGCCGAACAGATACGCAGTATTTT. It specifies CASSPREGRTDTQYF.

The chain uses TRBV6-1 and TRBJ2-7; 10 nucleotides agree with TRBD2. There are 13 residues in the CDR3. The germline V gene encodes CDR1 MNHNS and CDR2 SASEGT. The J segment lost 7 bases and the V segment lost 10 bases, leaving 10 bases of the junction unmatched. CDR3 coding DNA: TGTGCCACGAAAGCGGGAGGGCCCCAGGAGCAGTACTTC. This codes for CATKAGGPQEQYF.

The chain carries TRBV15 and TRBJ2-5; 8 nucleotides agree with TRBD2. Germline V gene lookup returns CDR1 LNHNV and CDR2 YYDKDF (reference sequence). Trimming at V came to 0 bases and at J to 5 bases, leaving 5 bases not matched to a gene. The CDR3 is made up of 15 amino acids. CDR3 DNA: TGTGCCACCAGCAGAGAGGGACTAGGGAGGGAGACCCAGTACTTC. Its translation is CATSREGLGRETQYF.

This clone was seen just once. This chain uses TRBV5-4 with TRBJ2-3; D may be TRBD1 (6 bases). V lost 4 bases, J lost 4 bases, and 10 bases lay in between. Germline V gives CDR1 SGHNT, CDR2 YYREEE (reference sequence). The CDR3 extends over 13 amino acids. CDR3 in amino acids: CASSPQGSDTQYF. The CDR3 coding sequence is TGTGCCAGCAGCCCACAGGGTTCAGATACGCAGTATTTT.

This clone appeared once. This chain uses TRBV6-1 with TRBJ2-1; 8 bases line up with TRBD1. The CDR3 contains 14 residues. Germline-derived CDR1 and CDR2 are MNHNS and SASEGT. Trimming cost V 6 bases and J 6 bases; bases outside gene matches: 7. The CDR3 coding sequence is TGTGCCAGCAGACAGCAGGGGGCCGGCAATGAGCAGTTCTTC. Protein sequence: CASRQQGAGNEQFF.

The CDR3 is CASSVGPGRIQETQYF. CDR3 DNA sequence: TGTGCCAGCAGCGTAGGACCAGGTCGTATCCAAGAGACCCAGTACTTC. This chain connects TRBV9 to TRBJ2-5; D gene ambiguous. CDR3 length: 16 residues. Germline CDR1 SGDLS, CDR2 YYNGEE. V was clipped by 0 bases and J by 1 base, with 13 bases between them.

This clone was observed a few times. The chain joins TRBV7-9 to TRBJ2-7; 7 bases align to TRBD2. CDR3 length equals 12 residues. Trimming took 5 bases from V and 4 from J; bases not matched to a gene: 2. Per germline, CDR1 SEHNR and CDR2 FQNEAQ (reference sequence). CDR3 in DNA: TGTGCCAGCAGCAATAGCGGGTACGAGCAGTACTTC. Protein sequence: CASSNSGYEQYF.

CDR3 residues: CASSLSLASWGEQFF. The CDR3 nucleotides are TGTGCCAGCAGCCTAAGCCTGGCTAGCTGGGGTGAGCAGTTCTTC. The chain combines TRBV7-8 with TRBJ2-1; weak D call: TRBD2 (5 bases). The CDR3 has 15 residues. The germline V and J ends were trimmed by 5 bases and 9 bases, with 20 bases remaining between them. The germline V gene has CDR1 SGHVS and CDR2 FQNEAQ.

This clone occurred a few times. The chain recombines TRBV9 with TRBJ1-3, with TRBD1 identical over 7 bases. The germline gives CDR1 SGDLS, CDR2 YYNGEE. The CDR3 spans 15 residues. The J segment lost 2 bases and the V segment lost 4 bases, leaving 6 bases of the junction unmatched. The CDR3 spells CASSSSGTAGNTIYF. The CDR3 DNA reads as TGTGCCAGCAGCTCCTCCGGGACAGCTGGAAACACCATATATTTT.

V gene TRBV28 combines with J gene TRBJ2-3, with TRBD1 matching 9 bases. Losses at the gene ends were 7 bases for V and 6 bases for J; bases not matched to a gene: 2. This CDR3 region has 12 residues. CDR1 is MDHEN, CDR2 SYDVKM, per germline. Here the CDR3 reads CASTDRGDTQYF. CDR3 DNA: TGTGCCAGCACCGACAGGGGGGATACGCAGTATTTT.

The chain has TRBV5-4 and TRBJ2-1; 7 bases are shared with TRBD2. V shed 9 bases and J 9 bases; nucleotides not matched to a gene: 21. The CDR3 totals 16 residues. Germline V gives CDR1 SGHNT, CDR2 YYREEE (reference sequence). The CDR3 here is CATSNPLWRERGEQFF. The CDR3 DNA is TGTGCCACCTCAAACCCTTTGTGGCGGGAGAGAGGTGAGCAGTTCTTC. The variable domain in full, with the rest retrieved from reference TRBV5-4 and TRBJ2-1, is ETGVTQSPTHLIKTRGQQVTLRCSSQSGHNTVSWYQQALGQGPQFIFQYYREEENGRGNFPPRFSGLQFPNYSSELNVNALELDDSALYLCATSNPLWRERGEQFFGPGTRLTVL.

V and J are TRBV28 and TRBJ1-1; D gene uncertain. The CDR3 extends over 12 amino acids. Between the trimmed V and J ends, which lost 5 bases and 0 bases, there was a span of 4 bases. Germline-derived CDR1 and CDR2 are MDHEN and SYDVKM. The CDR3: CASSTVNTEAFF. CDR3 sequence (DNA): TGTGCCAGCAGTACAGTGAACACTGAAGCTTTCTTT. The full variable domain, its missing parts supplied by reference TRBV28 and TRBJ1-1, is DVKVTQSSRYLVKRTGEKVFLECVQDMDHENMFWYRQDPGLGLRLIYFSYDVKMKEKGDIPEGYSVSREKKERFSLILESASTNQTSMYLCASSTVNTEAFFGQGTRLTVV.

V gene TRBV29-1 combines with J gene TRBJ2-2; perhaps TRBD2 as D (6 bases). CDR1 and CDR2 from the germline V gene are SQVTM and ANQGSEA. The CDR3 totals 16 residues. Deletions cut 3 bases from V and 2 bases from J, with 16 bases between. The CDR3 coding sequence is TGCAGCGTTGAGAAGGGACTCGTAATTAACACCGGGGAGCTGTTTTTT. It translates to CSVEKGLVINTGELFF.

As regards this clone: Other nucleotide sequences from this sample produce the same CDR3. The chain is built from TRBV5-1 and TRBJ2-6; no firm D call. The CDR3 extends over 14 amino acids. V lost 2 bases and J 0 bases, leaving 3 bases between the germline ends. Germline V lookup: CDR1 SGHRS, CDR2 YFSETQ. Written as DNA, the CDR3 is TGCGCCAGCAGCTTTAGCTCTGGGGCCAACGTCCTGACTTTC. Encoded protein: CASSFSSGANVLTF.

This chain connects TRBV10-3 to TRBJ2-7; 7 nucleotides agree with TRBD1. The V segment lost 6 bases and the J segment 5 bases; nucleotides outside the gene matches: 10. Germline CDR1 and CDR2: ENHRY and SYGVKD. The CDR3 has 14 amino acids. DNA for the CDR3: TGTGCCATCAGCAGGGACAGCGAGGGCGACGAGCAGTACTTC. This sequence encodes CAISRDSEGDEQYF.

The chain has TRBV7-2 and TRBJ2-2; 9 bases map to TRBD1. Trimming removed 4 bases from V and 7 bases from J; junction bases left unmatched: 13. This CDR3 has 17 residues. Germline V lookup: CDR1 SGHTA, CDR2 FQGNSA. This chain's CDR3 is CASSSMLATGGYGELFF. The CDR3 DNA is TGTGCCAGCAGCTCGATGCTGGCGACAGGGGGATACGGGGAGCTGTTTTTT. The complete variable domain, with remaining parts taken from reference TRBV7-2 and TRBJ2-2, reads GAGVSQSPSNKVTEKGKDVELRCDPISGHTALYWYRQSLGQGLEFLIYFQGNSAPDKSGLPSDRFSAERTGGSVSTLTIQRTQQEDSAVYLCASSSMLATGGYGELFFGEGSRLTVL.

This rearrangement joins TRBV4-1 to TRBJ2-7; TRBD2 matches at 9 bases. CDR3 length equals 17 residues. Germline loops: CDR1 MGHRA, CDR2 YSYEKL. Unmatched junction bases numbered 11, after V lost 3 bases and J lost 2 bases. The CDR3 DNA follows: TGCGCCAGCAGCCATCCCATGGCTAGCGGGGCCGCCTACGAGCAGTACTTC. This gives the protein CASSHPMASGAAYEQYF.

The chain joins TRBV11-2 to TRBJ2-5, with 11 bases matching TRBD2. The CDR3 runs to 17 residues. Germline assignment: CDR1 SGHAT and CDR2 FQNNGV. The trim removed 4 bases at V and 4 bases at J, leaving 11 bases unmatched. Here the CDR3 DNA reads TGTGCCAGCAGCTCCCGACTAGCGGGACCTGTGAGAGAGACCCAGTACTTC. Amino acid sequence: CASSSRLAGPVRETQYF.

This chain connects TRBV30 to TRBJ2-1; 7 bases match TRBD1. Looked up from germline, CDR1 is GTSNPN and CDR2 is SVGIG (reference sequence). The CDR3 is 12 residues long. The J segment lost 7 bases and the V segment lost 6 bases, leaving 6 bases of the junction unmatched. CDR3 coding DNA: TGTGCCTGCATGACAGGGCGGAATGAGCAGTTCTTC. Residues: CACMTGRNEQFF.

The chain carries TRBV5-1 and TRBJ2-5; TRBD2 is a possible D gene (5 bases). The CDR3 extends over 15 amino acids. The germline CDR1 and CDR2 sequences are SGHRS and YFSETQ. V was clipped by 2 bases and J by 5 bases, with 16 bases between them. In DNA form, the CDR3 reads TGCGCCAGCAGCTTAAGTTCGGGGAGACGGGAGACCCAGTACTTC. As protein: CASSLSSGRRETQYF.

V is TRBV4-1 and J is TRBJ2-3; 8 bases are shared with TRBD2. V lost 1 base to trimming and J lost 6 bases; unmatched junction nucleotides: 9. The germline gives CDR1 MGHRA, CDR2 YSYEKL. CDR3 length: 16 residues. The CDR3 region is CASSQVAAGVGDTQYF. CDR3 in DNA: TGCGCCAGCAGCCAAGTTGCAGCGGGAGTTGGGGATACGCAGTATTTT.

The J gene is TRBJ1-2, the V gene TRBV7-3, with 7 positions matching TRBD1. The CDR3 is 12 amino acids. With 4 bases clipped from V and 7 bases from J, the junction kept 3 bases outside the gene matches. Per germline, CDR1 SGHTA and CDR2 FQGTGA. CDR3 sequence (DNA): TGTGCCAGCAGCTCTCCAGGGGGTGGCTACACCTTC. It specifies CASSSPGGGYTF.